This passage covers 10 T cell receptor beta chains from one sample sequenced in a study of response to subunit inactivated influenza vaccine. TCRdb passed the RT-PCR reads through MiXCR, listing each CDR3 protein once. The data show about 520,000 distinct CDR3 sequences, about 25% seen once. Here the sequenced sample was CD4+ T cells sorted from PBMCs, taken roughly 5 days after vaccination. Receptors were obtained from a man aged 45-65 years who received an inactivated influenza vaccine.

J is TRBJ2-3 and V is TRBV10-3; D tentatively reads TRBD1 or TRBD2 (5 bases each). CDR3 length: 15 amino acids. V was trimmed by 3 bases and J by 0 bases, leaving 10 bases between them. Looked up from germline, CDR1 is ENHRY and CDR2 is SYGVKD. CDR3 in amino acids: CAISDSGPSTDTQYF. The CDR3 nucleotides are TGTGCCATCAGTGACTCGGGGCCTAGCACAGATACGCAGTATTTT.

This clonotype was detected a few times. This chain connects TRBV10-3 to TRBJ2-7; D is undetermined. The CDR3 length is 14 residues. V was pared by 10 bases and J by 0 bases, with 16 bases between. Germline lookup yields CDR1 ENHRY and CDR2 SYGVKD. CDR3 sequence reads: CATKELISSYEQYF. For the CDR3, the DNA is TGTGCCACAAAGGAACTGATAAGCTCCTACGAGCAGTACTTC.

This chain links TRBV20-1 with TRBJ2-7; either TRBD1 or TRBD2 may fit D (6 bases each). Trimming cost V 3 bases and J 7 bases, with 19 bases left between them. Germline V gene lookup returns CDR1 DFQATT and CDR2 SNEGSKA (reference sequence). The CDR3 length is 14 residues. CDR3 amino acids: CSARTGAQQGEQYF. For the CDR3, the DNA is TGCAGTGCTAGGACGGGGGCACAACAAGGGGAGCAGTACTTC.

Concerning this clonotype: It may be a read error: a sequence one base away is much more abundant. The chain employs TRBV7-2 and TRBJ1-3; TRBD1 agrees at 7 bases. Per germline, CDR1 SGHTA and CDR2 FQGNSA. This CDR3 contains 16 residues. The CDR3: CASILDGGGAGNTIYF. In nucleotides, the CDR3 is TGTGCCAGCATCTTAGATGGAGGGGGCGCCGGAAACACCATATATTTT.

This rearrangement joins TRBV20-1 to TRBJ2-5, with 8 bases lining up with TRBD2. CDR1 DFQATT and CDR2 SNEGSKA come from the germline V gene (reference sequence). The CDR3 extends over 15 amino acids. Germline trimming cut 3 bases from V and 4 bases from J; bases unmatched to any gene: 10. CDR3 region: CSASPELAAGETQYF. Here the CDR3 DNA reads TGCAGTGCTAGTCCGGAACTAGCGGCTGGAGAGACCCAGTACTTC.

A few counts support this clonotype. CDR3 residues: CASSLSYVIPVNSGNTIYF. As DNA, the CDR3 is TGCGCCAGCAGCCTGAGCTACGTGATCCCGGTTAACTCTGGAAACACCATATATTTT. The chain is built from TRBV5-1 and TRBJ1-3, with D uncertain. Germline CDR1 and CDR2: SGHRS and YFSETQ. Trimming removed 4 bases from V and 0 bases from J, with 23 bases in between. The CDR3 covers 19 residues.

CDR3 in amino acids: CASSQASFFTGELFF. The CDR3 region has the DNA TGTGCCAGCAGCCAAGCTTCCTTTTTCACCGGGGAGCTGTTTTTT. This rearrangement joins TRBV14 to TRBJ2-2; D gene uncertain. This CDR3 is built from 15 residues. V lost 1 base to trimming and J lost 4 bases, with 10 bases between them. Germline values: CDR1 SGHDN, CDR2 FVKESK.

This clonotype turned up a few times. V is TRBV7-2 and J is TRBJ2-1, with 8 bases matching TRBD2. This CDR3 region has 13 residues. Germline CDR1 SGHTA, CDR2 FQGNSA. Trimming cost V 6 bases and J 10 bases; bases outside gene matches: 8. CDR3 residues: CASSYSGRVEQFF. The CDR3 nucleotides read TGTGCCAGCAGTTACAGCGGGAGAGTGGAGCAGTTCTTC.

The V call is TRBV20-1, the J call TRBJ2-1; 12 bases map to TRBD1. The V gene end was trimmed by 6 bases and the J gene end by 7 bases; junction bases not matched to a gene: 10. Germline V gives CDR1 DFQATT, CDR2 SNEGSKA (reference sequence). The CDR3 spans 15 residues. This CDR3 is CSAEAWDRGLNEQFF. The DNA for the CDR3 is TGCAGTGCGGAGGCTTGGGACAGGGGGCTAAATGAGCAGTTCTTC.

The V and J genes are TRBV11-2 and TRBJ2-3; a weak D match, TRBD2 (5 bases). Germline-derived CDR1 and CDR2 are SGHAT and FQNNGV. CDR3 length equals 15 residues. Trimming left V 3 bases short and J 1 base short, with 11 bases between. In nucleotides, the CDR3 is TGTGCCAGCAGCTTCCTACTAGACGGCACAGATACGCAGTATTTT. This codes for CASSFLLDGTDTQYF.